This TCR beta chain was profiled in a study of regulatory dendritic cells for organ transplantation. Study overall: LPS was added to dendritic cell cultures on day 6. Study-level points and caveats: Regulatory dendritic cells appeared to expand memory CD8+ clones less than mature ones.

Sorted subsets were CFSE-labeled and cultured about 5 days with allogeneic dendritic cells. Naive CD45RA+ and memory CD45RO+ CD4+ or CD8+ T cells were FACS-sorted. Worth noting for this clone: Its matching antigen is unknown.

Assay: immunoSEQ multiplex PCR; the TCRdb copy retains only in-frame clones and omits some. The table has about 11,000 clones, about 81% seen once; the top ten hold 2% to 3%. The TCR originated in a human donor in good health. Sequencing was performed on memory CD4+ T cells from blood cultured with regulatory dendritic cells. As to subset: CD45RO+ memory T cells.

The CDR3 DNA sequence: TGCGCCAGCAGCGATGGAGGCTGGAATCAGCCCCAGCATTTT. This encodes CASSDGGWNQPQHF. The V call is TRBV5-1, the J call TRBJ1-5; unclear D gene. The CDR3 runs to 14 residues. V dropped 4 bases and J dropped 4 bases, with 12 bases sitting between them. Germline CDR1 is SGHRS and CDR2 is YFSETQ.